These 24 T cell receptor beta chains were sequenced from one sample in a study of Ad26.COV2.S vaccination and SARS-CoV-2 variants. The protocol was immunoSEQ multiplex PCR, while the TCRdb copy is restricted to in-frame clones and leaves out a portion. The sample carries about 320,000 clones, about nine tenths recorded once. The treatment here: around 19 received Ad26.COV2.S at low or high dose, single or two shots; 5 received placebo; per-sample allocation not given. Collection of the samples took place on day 63 after the first injection of vaccine or placebo. The sequencing here drew on peripheral blood, taken in a trial of Ad26.COV2.S vaccine versus placebo. All receptors derive from a person aged 18-65 years who received the Ad26.COV2.S COVID-19 vaccine or a placebo.

This clone was counted only a few times. V and J are TRBV15 and TRBJ2-7; possibly TRBD2 for D (6 bases). V was clipped by 6 bases and J by 5 bases, with 14 bases between them. CDR3 length: 13 amino acids. The germline CDR1 and CDR2 sequences are LNHNV and YYDKDF (reference sequence). For the CDR3, the DNA is TGTGCCACCAGAGCCGGGACTTTCAACGAGCAGTACGTC. It encodes CATRAGTFNEQYV.

This chain uses TRBV6-1 with TRBJ2-2; tentatively, D is TRBD2 (6 bases). Per germline, CDR1 MNHNS and CDR2 SASEGT. V lost 2 bases, J lost 4 bases, and 14 bases lay in between. This CDR3 contains 16 residues. This CDR3 reads CASSEFAGLVTGELFF. The CDR3 nucleotides read TGTGCCAGCAGTGAATTTGCGGGATTAGTCACCGGGGAGCTGTTTTTT.

The rearrangement uses TRBV19 and TRBJ2-2, with 10 positions matching TRBD2. Per germline, CDR1 LNHDA and CDR2 SQIVND (reference sequence). The CDR3 contains 19 residues. V lost 3 bases to trimming and J lost 0 bases; unmatched junction nucleotides: 10. The DNA of the CDR3 is TGTGCCAGTAGTATTGGTAGCGGGAGGTTTCAGGCGAACACCGGGGAGCTGTTTTTT. It translates to CASSIGSGRFQANTGELFF.

The gene calls are TRBV11-2 and TRBJ1-5; D perhaps matches TRBD1 (5 bases). The CDR3 extends over 14 amino acids. The V gene's germline CDR1 is SGHAT and CDR2 FQNNGV. V was shortened by 5 bases and J by 2 bases, with 10 bases between the two germline ends. The DNA of the CDR3 is TGTGCCAGCAGCCTCGGGGCAGGCAATCAGCCCCAGCATTTT. It encodes CASSLGAGNQPQHF.

The genes are TRBV19 and TRBJ1-5; TRBD1 matches 7 bases. V was pared by 5 bases and J by 3 bases, with 7 bases of the junction left unmatched. Germline CDR1 reads LNHDA; CDR2 reads SQIVND (reference sequence). The CDR3 is made up of 15 amino acids. The CDR3, as DNA: TGTGCCAGTAGTGTGGTGACAGGGATCAATCAGCCCCAGCATTTT. It translates to CASSVVTGINQPQHF.

The gene calls are TRBV11-3 and TRBJ2-5, with 8 bases that match TRBD2. The CDR3 loop spans 20 amino acids. Germline CDR1 and CDR2: SGHNT and YENEEA. The junction had 19 bases not matched to a gene; V was cut back by 4 bases and J by 0 bases. As DNA, the CDR3 is TGTGCCAGCAGCTCCGTAGCCGGGGGGGTAGCGGAGGTCCACCAAGAGACCCAGTACTTC. Its protein product is CASSSVAGGVAEVHQETQYF.

The chain has TRBV19 and TRBJ2-1; 10 bases map to TRBD2. Germline values: CDR1 LNHDA, CDR2 SQIVND (reference sequence). The CDR3 spans 17 residues. The J segment lost 1 base and the V segment lost 3 bases, leaving 6 bases of the junction unmatched. CDR3 DNA sequence: TGTGCCAGTAGTATGGCTAGCGGGAGTAGTTCCTACAATGAGCAGTTCTTC. This gives the protein CASSMASGSSSYNEQFF. The full variable domain, with the rest looked up from reference TRBV19 and TRBJ2-1, is DGGITQSPKYLFRKEGQNVTLSCEQNLNHDAMYWYRQDPGQGLRLIYYSQIVNDFQKGDIAEGYSVSREKKESFPLTVTSAQKNPTAFYLCASSMASGSSSYNEQFFGPGTRLTVL.

The gene calls are TRBV13 and TRBJ1-6; D is unclear. The CDR3 extends over 14 amino acids. The germline CDR1 and CDR2 sequences are PRHDT and FYEKMQ (reference sequence). Trimming left V 3 bases short and J 0 bases short, with 3 bases between. The CDR3, as DNA: TGTGCCAGCAGCTTGGGCTCCTATAATTCACCCCTCCACTTT. It codes for CASSLGSYNSPLHF.

The chain carries TRBV9 and TRBJ2-7; TRBD1 is a possible D gene (6 bases). This CDR3 comprises 14 residues. Germline V gene lookup returns CDR1 SGDLS and CDR2 YYNGEE. V was trimmed by 2 bases and J by 5 bases, leaving 14 bases between them. This CDR3 reads CASSVLWDNDEQYF. DNA of the CDR3: TGTGCCAGCAGCGTTTTGTGGGACAACGACGAGCAGTACTTC.

V and J are TRBV5-1 and TRBJ1-1, with 7 positions matching TRBD1. The CDR3 is 16 amino acids. In germline, CDR1 is SGHRS, CDR2 YFSETQ. V was clipped by 0 bases and J by 2 bases; unmatched bases: 7. The CDR3 bases are TGCGCCAGCAGCTTGGGGCCGGACAGGCTAAACACTGAAGCTTTCTTT. Encoded protein: CASSLGPDRLNTEAFF.

The genes are TRBV28 and TRBJ1-1, with TRBD1 matching 7 bases. Germline loops: CDR1 MDHEN, CDR2 SYDVKM. The CDR3 is 13 residues long. V trimming: 5 bases; J trimming: 5 bases; junction bases outside the gene matches: 5. The CDR3 nucleotides read TGTGCCAGCAGTCTTCTGGGACAGACTGAAGCTTTCTTT. It yields the protein CASSLLGQTEAFF. The full variable domain, with the rest looked up from reference TRBV28 and TRBJ1-1, is DVKVTQSSRYLVKRTGEKVFLECVQDMDHENMFWYRQDPGLGLRLIYFSYDVKMKEKGDIPEGYSVSREKKERFSLILESASTNQTSMYLCASSLLGQTEAFFGQGTRLTVV.

The chain joins TRBV25-1 to TRBJ1-1; a weak D match, TRBD1 (5 bases). This CDR3 has 13 residues. The V gene's germline CDR1 is MGHDK and CDR2 SYGVNS. V lost 6 bases, J lost 0 bases, and 8 bases lay in between. This CDR3 is CASSLQVNTEAFF. CDR3 bases: TGTGCCAGCAGCCTACAGGTGAACACTGAAGCTTTCTTT.

CDR3 nucleotides: TGTGCCAGCAGCTTAGGGGGCAGGGGAAACTATGGCTACACCTTC. It specifies CASSLGGRGNYGYTF. The J gene is TRBJ1-2, the V gene TRBV7-8, with a possible D match to TRBD1 (6 bases). Germline loops: CDR1 SGHVS, CDR2 FQNEAQ. CDR3 length equals 15 residues. Trimming shortened V by 1 base and J by 2 bases, and 11 bases separated the two germline ends.

The rearrangement uses TRBV27 and TRBJ2-3; D gene ambiguous. Germline values: CDR1 MNHEY, CDR2 SMNVEV (reference sequence). Trimming pared 3 bases from V and 1 base from J, leaving 8 bases between. The CDR3 totals 14 residues. The CDR3, as DNA: TGTGCCAGCAGTTTTACTGATGGCACAGATACGCAGTATTTT. Translation gives CASSFTDGTDTQYF.

The rearrangement uses TRBV27 and TRBJ2-1; TRBD2 matches 13 bases. Germline CDR1 reads MNHEY; CDR2 reads SMNVEV (reference sequence). The junction had 10 bases not matched to a gene; V was cut back by 3 bases and J by 8 bases. This CDR3 contains 17 residues. For the CDR3, the DNA is TGTGCCAGCAGTTTCCTAGGGACTAGCGGGACCGAGGATGAGCAGTTCTTC. Its protein product is CASSFLGTSGTEDEQFF.

This chain joins TRBV5-8 and TRBJ2-3, with D unclear. This CDR3 region has 12 residues. With 4 bases removed from V and 6 bases from J, the gap between germline ends came to 9 bases. The germline gives CDR1 SGHTS, CDR2 YDEGEE. CDR3 nucleotide sequence: TGTGCCAGCAGCAATAGGGCGGATACGCAGTATTTT. Amino acid sequence: CASSNRADTQYF.

This chain joins TRBV18 and TRBJ1-1; D not resolved. The V and J ends lost 0 bases and 4 bases respectively, with 12 bases between them. Germline V CDR1 and CDR2: KGHSH, LQKENI. The CDR3 loop spans 15 amino acids. The CDR3: CASSPPARTSTEAFF. DNA of the CDR3: TGTGCCAGCTCACCACCGGCAAGGACGAGCACTGAAGCTTTCTTT.

V is TRBV7-2 and J is TRBJ2-3; 9 bases match TRBD2. V trimming: 0 bases; J trimming: 5 bases; junction bases outside the gene matches: 9. CDR1 and CDR2 (germline): SGHTA, FQGNSA. This CDR3 contains 17 residues. In DNA, the CDR3 is TGTGCCAGCAGCTTAGCTGGGCCGGGACTAGCAAGAGATACGCAGTATTTT. The encoded protein is CASSLAGPGLARDTQYF.

The chain has TRBV4-3 and TRBJ1-1, with D possibly being TRBD1 (6 bases). CDR1 LGHNA and CDR2 YSLEER come from the germline V gene. V lost 8 bases and J 2 bases, leaving 12 bases between the germline ends. This CDR3 is built from 13 residues. This CDR3 reads CASAWTENTEAFF. CDR3 sequence (DNA): TGCGCCAGCGCCTGGACAGAAAACACTGAAGCTTTCTTT.

CDR3 protein: CASSPRETLSIFAEAFF. CDR3 DNA sequence: TGTGCCAGTAGTCCGCGGGAGACCCTTAGTATATTCGCTGAAGCTTTCTTT. The chain joins TRBV19 to TRBJ1-1; D unresolved. Between the trimmed V and J ends, which lost 5 bases and 6 bases, there was a span of 25 bases. Per germline, CDR1 LNHDA and CDR2 SQIVND (reference sequence). This CDR3 region has 17 residues.

This chain joins TRBV5-4 and TRBJ2-1; 9 bases fit TRBD1. Per the germline V gene, CDR1 is SGHNT and CDR2 is YYREEE (reference sequence). This CDR3 is 15 amino acids long. V lost 2 bases to trimming and J lost 3 bases; unmatched junction nucleotides: 3. CDR3: CASSLWDRDYNEQFF. The CDR3 DNA follows: TGTGCCAGCAGCTTATGGGACAGGGACTACAATGAGCAGTTCTTC. Complete variable domain (other parts from reference TRBV5-4 and TRBJ2-1): ETGVTQSPTHLIKTRGQQVTLRCSSQSGHNTVSWYQQALGQGPQFIFQYYREEENGRGNFPPRFSGLQFPNYSSELNVNALELDDSALYLCASSLWDRDYNEQFFGPGTRLTVL.

The chain uses TRBV3-1 (or the pseudogene TRBV3-2) and TRBJ2-5; D tentatively fits TRBD1 or TRBD2 (5 bases each). Germline V gene lookup returns CDR1 LGHDT and CDR2 YNNKEL (reference sequence). This CDR3 contains 15 residues. Deletions cut 1 base from V and 4 bases from J, with 13 bases between. The CDR3 coding sequence is TGTGCCAGCAGCCAAGGGCTGGGGGTGGGAGAGACCCAGTACTTC. This sequence encodes CASSQGLGVGETQYF.

V and J are TRBV18 and TRBJ1-3; the D gene is possibly TRBD1 (5 bases). The CDR3 length is 13 residues. The germline V and J ends were trimmed by 1 base and 8 bases, with 9 bases remaining between them. CDR1 is KGHSH, CDR2 LQKENI, per germline. The CDR3: CASSPLGGDTIYF. The CDR3, as DNA: TGTGCCAGCTCACCACTTGGGGGTGACACCATATATTTT.

The J gene is TRBJ1-5, the V gene TRBV30; 12 nucleotides match TRBD1. The CDR3 is made up of 16 amino acids. Germline assignment: CDR1 GTSNPN and CDR2 SVGIG (reference sequence). V shed 2 bases and J 5 bases; nucleotides not matched to a gene: 7. The CDR3: CAWSSPGQGAYQPQHF. The CDR3 DNA reads TGTGCCTGGAGTTCTCCGGGACAGGGGGCCTATCAGCCCCAGCATTTT.